The T cell receptor beta chain described here comes from a study of T cell responses to AZD1222 COVID-19 vaccine (dated by TCRdb to the early 2020s). For context, the study as a whole: A total of about 230 trial participants underwent TCR sequencing, of whom approximately 210 received two doses of AZD1222 and some 26 received two doses of the MenACWY control vaccine. Enrollment into the trials was organized by age into subgroups of 18-55, 56-69 and 70-plus years, and those subgroups contained roughly 150, 30 and 60 TCR-sequenced participants, respectively.

The CDR3 regions of human TCRbeta chains were analyzed by immunosequencing. Per the original workflow: TCRs in the repertoires were compared against a reference library of SARS-CoV-2-specific TCRs that had been generated with the MIRA antigen-specificity platform. Breadth was defined as the fraction of unique TCRs that were SARS-CoV-2-associated. Depth was defined as the fraction of total T cells that were SARS-CoV-2-associated. Using the MIRA data, each spike-specific TCR was assigned both to the spike region to which the TCR was reactive and to a CD4 or CD8 class. Log10-transformed breadth and depth values were compared by one-way ANOVA with Sidak's multiple comparisons tests. TCRdb holds this immuneACCESS table with in-frame rearrangements only. Some clones are missing; in checked studies, unresolved V genes explain under half, and the rest has no known cause. V, J and clone size reflect that table, while D and trimming were determined from the DNA. In this sample the table shows some 180,000 clones, 70% to 90% of which occur a single time. Roughly 1.1% of the sample rests with the top ten.

The sample's time point label is to be understood as: about 28 days (+/-7) after the second vaccine dose. AZD1222 recipients with second doses at about 4 weeks or about 12 weeks were pooled, because spike-specific TCR depth and breadth did not differ between schedules. The vaccinee samples were drawn from two UK trials, COV001 and COV002, one of which was a single-blind randomized controlled phase 2/3 trial testing AZD1222 (ChAdOx1 nCoV-19) in healthy adults. For TCRbeta chain sequencing, PBMC samples from trial participants were taken at day 0 and at day 28 after the second dose. V sheds 5 bases and J sheds 6 bases, leaving 17 bases between their ends. The germline V gene (reference sequence) sets CDR1 to PRHDT and CDR2 to FYEKMQ. Including cysteine and phenylalanine, the CDR3 has 15 amino acids. Only CDR3 DNA remains: 45 bases, in frame from the first base. Broad study findings and their caveats: Nearly half of unique spike-specific TCRs reportedly recognized epitopes outside regions mutated in the B.1.351 and B.1.1.7 variants. Spike-specific TCR breadth and depth rose significantly after two AZD1222 doses compared with day 0 and with MenACWY recipients. Conclusions about previously exposed vaccinees are limited because only 6 or 7 AZD1222 recipients were SARS-CoV-2 seropositive at baseline. Participants were mostly white British, with more females than males. The authors suggested clonal diversity may have been underestimated. No day 14 peak-response samples were available, so repertoires were characterized only after the peak T cell response. Vaccine-associated CD4 TCRs spanned the whole spike protein, with dominant responses in regions 160-218 and 743-854. The 56-69-year group was small, and its depth increase did not reach significance, likely because of low power.

Regarding this clone: No cognate antigen has been identified for it. No much larger clonotype is one base removed from it; base qualities were not supplied.

This sequence was found in an adult who received the AZD1222 COVID-19 vaccine. The input for sequencing was peripheral blood, taken 28 days after the second AZD1222 dose. The chain joins TRBV13 to TRBJ2-1, with the D call perhaps TRBD1 or TRBD2, each one matching 5 bases. The CDR3 amino acid sequence is: CASSGRDEVVNEQFF. The nucleotide sequence is given as TGTGCCAGCAGCGGCCGGGACGAGGTAGTCAATGAGCAGTTCTTC.